This T cell receptor beta chain was recovered during a study of blood T cell repertoires in COVID-19. As for the study in general: Some COVID-19 samples were acute and others convalescent; all came from the United States, Italy and Spain. Sources were T cells, B-cell-depleted T cells, or PBMCs; the material itself was cDNA or gDNA.

The CDR3 has 12 amino acids. The V gene lost 6 bases and the J gene lost 6 bases, with 9 bases spanning the gap. Germline V gene sequence: CDR1 SNHLY, CDR2 FYNNEI. Authors' analysis steps: The assay estimated nucleated cells by amplifying reference gene primers. Profiled with immunoSEQ multiplex PCR; TCRdb holds only in-frame clones, not every one. The DNA was the basis for D and trimming; V, J and clone size are from that table. The data contain approximately 110,000 clones, approximately 84% of them singletons. The receptor comes from a human donor in a cohort sampled during active COVID-19. The chain recombines TRBV2 with TRBJ2-4, with D maybe TRBD2 (7 bases). Sequences were obtained from peripheral blood. The CDR3 sequence is CASRGGGNIQYF. The CDR3 region has the DNA TGTGCCAGCAGAGGGGGGGGAAACATTCAGTACTTC.